The 29 T cell receptor beta chains given below trace back to one sample, sequenced in a study of shared T cell receptors in the human thymus. The method was immunoSEQ multiplex PCR; TCRdb's version includes in-frame clones alone and lacks a portion of them. The sample carries some 720,000 clones, over 75% recorded once. This sample also belongs to another study, concerning human thymus T cells.

Sample: thymocytes. The receptors were gathered from a boy less than two years old with a congenital heart defect.

This sequence joins TRBV19 and TRBJ2-2; 14 bases map to TRBD2. Germline V gives CDR1 LNHDA, CDR2 SQIVND (reference sequence). V lost 4 bases, J lost 2 bases, and 6 bases stayed unmatched. The length of the CDR3 is 18 residues. The DNA for the CDR3 is TGTGCCAGTAGTACCCGGACTAGCGGGAGGATAAACACCGGGGAGCTGTTTTTT. Translated, it gives CASSTRTSGRINTGELFF.

This chain joins TRBV6-5 and TRBJ2-7; TRBD1 might be the D (6 bases). V gave up 5 bases and J gave up 5 bases, with 16 bases separating them. Looked up from germline, CDR1 is MNHEY and CDR2 is SVGAGI. The CDR3 runs 14 residues. The DNA for the CDR3 is TGTGCCAGCAGTCCCCGGAACAGGGACAACGAGCAGTACTTC. This encodes CASSPRNRDNEQYF.

CDR3 bases: TGTGCCACCAGCACATACAGGGTGACGGCTAATGAAAAACTGTTTTTT. Its protein is CATSTYRVTANEKLFF. The J gene is TRBJ1-4, the V gene TRBV15; weak D call: TRBD1 (6 bases). Between the trimmed V and J ends, which lost 4 bases and 3 bases, there was a span of 15 bases. The CDR3 totals 16 residues. Germline CDR1 and CDR2: LNHNV and YYDKDF (reference sequence).

The rearrangement uses TRBV10-2 and TRBJ2-3; D is perhaps TRBD2 (6 bases). CDR3 length: 14 residues. V was clipped by 8 bases and J by 5 bases, with 17 bases between them. Germline V gene sequence: CDR1 WSHSY, CDR2 SAAADI. The CDR3 loop reads CASSAREEGDTQYF. The DNA for the CDR3 is TGCGCCAGCTCGGCCAGGGAGGAGGGAGATACGCAGTATTTT.

V usage is TRBV7-9 and J usage is TRBJ2-6, with D maybe TRBD1 (6 bases). Germline-derived CDR1 and CDR2 are SEHNR and FQNEAQ (reference sequence). The length of the CDR3 is 15 residues. Between the trimmed V and J ends, which lost 6 bases and 0 bases, there was a span of 9 bases. The CDR3: CASRSTGSGANVLTF. The CDR3 DNA follows: TGTGCCAGCAGGTCGACAGGCTCTGGGGCCAACGTCCTGACTTTC.

The V gene is TRBV5-8, the J gene TRBJ2-7; 9 nucleotides align to TRBD1. The CDR3 extends over 16 amino acids. With V trimmed by 0 bases and J by 3 bases, 7 bases remained unmatched. CDR1 and CDR2 from the germline V gene are SGHTS and YDEGEE. The CDR3 DNA follows: TGTGCCAGCAGCTTGGTTCGAAAGGACAGGGGCTACGAGCAGTACTTC. It translates to CASSLVRKDRGYEQYF.

The chain couples TRBV7-2 to TRBJ2-1, with D unresolved. Germline-derived CDR1 and CDR2 are SGHTA and FQGNSA. The CDR3 has 15 residues. The V end was cut by 1 base, the J end by 2 bases, with 9 bases between. This CDR3 is CASSLEAYPYNEQFF. CDR3 in DNA: TGTGCCAGCAGCTTAGAAGCGTACCCCTACAATGAGCAGTTCTTC.

A single count supports this clone. The chain uses TRBV9 and TRBJ2-7, with 9 bases matching TRBD2. Germline V gene sequence: CDR1 SGDLS, CDR2 YYNGEE. The CDR3 runs 14 residues. In nucleotides, the CDR3 is TGTTCAAGTGGTCGTGGGACTAGCTCACCAGAGCAGTACTTC. Translated, it gives CSSGRGTSSPEQYF.

J is TRBJ2-6 and V is TRBV2, with 9 bases identical to TRBD2. V gave up 2 bases and J gave up 3 bases; unmatched junction bases: 8. The CDR3 runs 18 residues. CDR1 and CDR2 (germline): SNHLY, FYNNEI. The CDR3 sequence is CASSEFCGRAGGANVLTF. CDR3 DNA: TGTGCCAGCAGTGAATTTTGCGGGAGGGCTGGTGGGGCCAACGTCCTGACTTTC. The full variable domain, with the rest looked up from reference TRBV2 and TRBJ2-6, is EPEVTQTPSHQVTQMGQEVILRCVPISNHLYFYWYRQILGQKVEFLVSFYNNEISEKSEIFDDQFSVERPDGSNFTLKIRSTKLEDSAMYFCASSEFCGRAGGANVLTFGAGSRLTVL.

The rearrangement links TRBV11-2 to TRBJ2-7, with 12 bases that match TRBD2. Germline-derived CDR1 and CDR2 are SGHAT and FQNNGV. Losses at the gene ends were 3 bases for V and 6 bases for J; bases not matched to a gene: 12. The length of the CDR3 is 17 residues. In nucleotides, the CDR3 is TGTGCCAGCAGCTTCCTTCGACTAGCGGGAGTATCCCGCGAGCAGTACTTC. Its protein is CASSFLRLAGVSREQYF.

The chain couples TRBV29-1 to TRBJ2-7; 9 bases are a match to TRBD1. The J segment lost 3 bases and the V segment lost 2 bases, leaving 11 bases of the junction unmatched. The germline CDR1 and CDR2 sequences are SQVTM and ANQGSEA. The CDR3 consists of 16 residues. The CDR3 sequence is CSVETRQGERSYEQYF. CDR3 DNA: TGCAGCGTTGAAACCCGACAGGGGGAAAGAAGCTACGAGCAGTACTTC.

The chain recombines TRBV5-1 with TRBJ1-1; no reliable D call. The CDR3 covers 12 residues. Germline values: CDR1 SGHRS, CDR2 YFSETQ. Trimming shortened V by 1 base and J by 7 bases, and 8 bases separated the two germline ends. The CDR3 sequence is CASSLYPDEAFF. DNA of the CDR3: TGCGCCAGCAGCTTGTATCCAGATGAAGCTTTCTTT.

V gene TRBV4-1 combines with J gene TRBJ2-2; maybe TRBD1 (6 bases). The germline V gene has CDR1 MGHRA and CDR2 YSYEKL. The CDR3 is 17 amino acids. The V gene lost 5 bases and the J gene lost 3 bases, with 19 bases spanning the gap. CDR3 in amino acids: CASSSKIRTVYTGELFF. In nucleotides, the CDR3 is TGCGCCAGCAGCTCAAAGATCAGGACAGTTTACACCGGGGAGCTGTTTTTT.

CDR3 sequence: CASSPGTGHTEAFF. In nucleotides, the CDR3 is TGCGCCAGCAGCCCCGGGACAGGGCACACTGAAGCTTTCTTT. The chain joins TRBV5-1 to TRBJ1-1; 9 bases match TRBD1. CDR3 length: 14 residues. The V and J ends lost 4 bases and 3 bases, in that order; junction bases with no gene match: 4. Germline lookup yields CDR1 SGHRS and CDR2 YFSETQ.

A single count supports this clone. The V and J genes are TRBV7-8 and TRBJ2-3; 9 bases agree with TRBD2. The germline V gene encodes CDR1 SGHVS and CDR2 FQNEAQ. The CDR3 sequence is 17 residues long. V lost 0 bases, J lost 2 bases, and 6 bases stayed unmatched. The CDR3: CASSLAPLAGITDTQYF. CDR3 DNA: TGTGCCAGCAGCTTAGCCCCCCTAGCGGGGATCACAGATACGCAGTATTTT.

The rearrangement links TRBV5-1 to TRBJ2-1; 7 bases match TRBD2. The J segment lost 1 base and the V segment lost 1 base, leaving 17 bases of the junction unmatched. CDR1 is SGHRS and CDR2 is YFSETQ in the germline V gene. The length of the CDR3 is 20 residues. The CDR3: CASSLLVWVGRKISYNEQFF. The CDR3 DNA follows: TGCGCCAGCAGCTTGTTGGTGTGGGTCGGGAGGAAAATTTCCTACAATGAGCAGTTCTTC.

The rearrangement uses TRBV7-9 and TRBJ2-3; 9 bases fit TRBD2. J gave up 3 bases and V 5 bases, and 3 bases lay outside the gene matches. Germline CDR1 and CDR2: SEHNR and FQNEAQ (reference sequence). This CDR3 has 14 amino acids. CDR3 sequence: CASSLTSGTDTQYF. DNA for the CDR3: TGTGCCAGCAGCCTGACTAGCGGAACAGATACGCAGTATTTT.

This chain links TRBV14 with TRBJ1-2, with D perhaps matching TRBD1 (5 bases). CDR1 SGHDN and CDR2 FVKESK come from the germline V gene. This CDR3 spans 14 amino acids. Trimming removed 0 bases from V and 7 bases from J, with 12 bases in between. The DNA of the CDR3 is TGTGCCAGCAGCCAAGAGGGCCAGGGATGTGGCTACACCTTC. It translates to CASSQEGQGCGYTF.

The chain couples TRBV27 to TRBJ2-5, with 12 bases fitting TRBD2. The length of the CDR3 is 16 residues. V lost 5 bases, J lost 3 bases, and 7 bases stayed unmatched. The germline gives CDR1 MNHEY, CDR2 SMNVEV (reference sequence). CDR3 region: CASSPRLAGAKETQYF. CDR3 coding DNA: TGTGCCAGCAGTCCTAGACTAGCGGGAGCTAAAGAGACCCAGTACTTC.

This clone was seen only once. This chain links TRBV25-1 with TRBJ2-7; TRBD1 aligns across 7 bases. The junction had 7 bases not matched to a gene; V was cut back by 5 bases and J by 3 bases. Germline CDR1 is MGHDK and CDR2 is SYGVNS. CDR3 length: 14 residues. DNA of the CDR3: TGTGCCAGCAGTATCAGGGACAGAAACTACGAGCAGTACTTC. This gives the protein CASSIRDRNYEQYF.

The chain combines TRBV9 with TRBJ2-4; the match to TRBD1 covers 8 bases. Germline CDR1 SGDLS, CDR2 YYNGEE. V dropped 4 bases and J dropped 10; count of bases not matched to a gene: 10. The CDR3 has 14 residues. CDR3 sequence (DNA): TGTGCCAGCAGCCATTTGGACAGGGAGGATATTCAGTACTTC. Its translation is CASSHLDREDIQYF.

J is TRBJ2-7 and V is TRBV2, with TRBD1 matching 10 bases. This CDR3 contains 16 residues. The germline CDR1 and CDR2 sequences are SNHLY and FYNNEI. Trimming took 6 bases from V and 4 from J; bases not matched to a gene: 12. The CDR3 is CASSRTGGREVYEQYF. In DNA form, the CDR3 reads TGTGCCAGCAGCCGGACAGGGGGGCGGGAGGTTTACGAGCAGTACTTC. Full variable domain (rest looked up from reference TRBV2 and TRBJ2-7): EPEVTQTPSHQVTQMGQEVILRCVPISNHLYFYWYRQILGQKVEFLVSFYNNEISEKSEIFDDQFSVERPDGSNFTLKIRSTKLEDSAMYFCASSRTGGREVYEQYFGPGTRLTVT.

The chain links TRBV28 to TRBJ1-5, with D perhaps matching TRBD1 (6 bases). Germline V gives CDR1 MDHEN, CDR2 SYDVKM. This CDR3 spans 14 amino acids. Trimming removed 3 bases at V and 3 bases at J, with 9 bases between. CDR3 in amino acids: CASSFGGHNQPQHF. The CDR3 DNA reads as TGTGCCAGCAGTTTCGGGGGGCACAATCAGCCCCAGCATTTT.

V gene TRBV7-9 combines with J gene TRBJ2-7; 10 positions match TRBD1. The V gene's germline CDR1 is SEHNR and CDR2 FQNEAQ (reference sequence). The trim removed 1 base at V and 2 bases at J, leaving 5 bases unmatched. The CDR3 loop spans 16 amino acids. The CDR3 reads CASSLGGGQGAYEQYF. CDR3 DNA sequence: TGTGCCAGCAGCTTAGGGGGTGGACAGGGGGCCTACGAGCAGTACTTC.

This rearrangement joins TRBV27 to TRBJ2-7; TRBD1 agrees at 8 bases. CDR1 and CDR2 from the germline V gene are MNHEY and SMNVEV (reference sequence). Trimming took 5 bases from V and 3 from J; bases not matched to a gene: 6. This CDR3 region has 14 residues. CDR3 amino acids: CASSQWTGSYEQYF. In DNA form, the CDR3 reads TGTGCCAGCAGTCAATGGACAGGGAGCTACGAGCAGTACTTC.

The chain has TRBV7-9 and TRBJ2-1; 7 bases fit TRBD2. CDR1 and CDR2 from the germline V gene are SEHNR and FQNEAQ (reference sequence). J was trimmed by 4 bases and V by 0 bases; bases with no gene match: 6. This CDR3 is built from 16 residues. The CDR3: CASSLARELGYNEQFF. Here the CDR3 DNA reads TGTGCCAGCAGCTTAGCGCGGGAGTTGGGTTACAATGAGCAGTTCTTC.

The V and J genes are TRBV10-3 and TRBJ1-1; TRBD1 is a possible D gene (5 bases). V was trimmed by 4 bases and J by 4 bases, leaving 13 bases between them. The V gene's germline CDR1 is ENHRY and CDR2 SYGVKD. The CDR3 consists of 14 residues. The CDR3 DNA follows: TGTGCCATCAGTGCCCGGGGGACGGGCACTGAAGCTTTCTTT. Its translation: CAISARGTGTEAFF.

J is TRBJ2-1 and V is TRBV10-3, with 10 positions matching TRBD2. The length of the CDR3 is 17 residues. The germline gives CDR1 ENHRY, CDR2 SYGVKD. Trimming cost V 10 bases and J 7 bases; bases outside gene matches: 19. The CDR3 sequence: CATTHLSGRKVGNEQFF. Here the CDR3 DNA reads TGTGCCACGACCCACCTTAGCGGGAGGAAAGTTGGGAATGAGCAGTTCTTC.

In regard to this clone: Sequence at one end of the junction differs from germline and may be a read error. This sequence joins TRBV11-3 and TRBJ2-5; perhaps TRBD2 as D (7 bases). This CDR3 is built from 11 residues. The germline gives CDR1 SGHNT, CDR2 YENEEA. CDR3 amino acids: CASSPSRGGDF. The CDR3 nucleotides read TGTGCCAGCAGCCCGTCTCGAGGGGGGGACTTC.